This T cell receptor (beta chain) was obtained from a study of control samples from healthy donors and cancer patients. Trimming left V 4 bases short and J 6 bases short, with 12 bases between. The CDR3 totals 14 residues. Germline CDR1 and CDR2: ENHRY and SYGVKD. The table came from immunoSEQ multiplex PCR; TCRdb's copy has only in-frame clones and leaves some out. The sample spans about 200,000 clones; the ten largest clones claim about 2.2%. This chain joins TRBV10-3 and TRBJ2-2, with a possible D match to TRBD1 (5 bases). The sequenced sample consisted of blood. This receptor was obtained from a woman in her 30s in good health. The DNA of the CDR3 is TGTGCCATCAGTGGACAGTCGGTTTCCGGGGAGCTGTTTTTT. This codes for CAISGQSVSGELFF.